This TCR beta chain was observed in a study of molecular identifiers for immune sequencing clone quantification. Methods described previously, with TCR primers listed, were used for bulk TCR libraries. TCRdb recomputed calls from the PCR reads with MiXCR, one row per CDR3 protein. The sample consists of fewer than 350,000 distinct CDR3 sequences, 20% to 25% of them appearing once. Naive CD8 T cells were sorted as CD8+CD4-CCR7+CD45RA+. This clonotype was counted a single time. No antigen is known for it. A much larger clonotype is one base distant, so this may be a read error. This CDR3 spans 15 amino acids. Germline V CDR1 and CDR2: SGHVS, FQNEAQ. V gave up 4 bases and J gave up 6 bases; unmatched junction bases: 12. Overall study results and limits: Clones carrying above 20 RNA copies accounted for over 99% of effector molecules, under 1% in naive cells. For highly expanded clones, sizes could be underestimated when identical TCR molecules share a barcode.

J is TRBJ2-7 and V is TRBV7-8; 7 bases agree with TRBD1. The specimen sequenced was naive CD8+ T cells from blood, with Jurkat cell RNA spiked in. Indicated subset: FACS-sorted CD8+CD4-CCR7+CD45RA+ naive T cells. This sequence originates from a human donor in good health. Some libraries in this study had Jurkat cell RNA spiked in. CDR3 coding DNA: TGTGCCAGCAGCTCACTCTACCTAGGACAGGCCGAGCAGTACTTC. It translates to CASSSLYLGQAEQYF.